These 14 T cell receptor beta chains were all obtained from the same sample, sequenced in a study of shared clonotypes between healthy human individuals (dated by TCRdb to 2020 to 2022). Receptor libraries were prepared by the immunoSEQ multiplex PCR assay. TCRdb provides this immuneACCESS table in a form limited to in-frame rearrangements. Some clones are lacking; in checked studies, under half of them reflect an unresolved V gene, and why the rest are absent is not known. This sample holds under 1 million clones; about 96% were observed only once. The top ten clonotypes cover less than 0.3% of the sample. CD8 naive samples were CD45RO-negative cells positively selected for CCR7, giving a CD45RA+CCR7+ population that excluded TemRA cells. The sequenced sample consisted of naive CD8+ T cells sorted from blood. The cell subset or site label for this specimen denotes: CD45RA+CCR7+. The origin of the receptors is a man younger than 45 in good health.

The gene calls are TRBV11-2 and TRBJ2-7; D assignment may be TRBD1 or TRBD2 (6 bases each). The V gene lost 1 base and the J gene lost 7 bases, with 20 bases spanning the gap. CDR1 is SGHAT, CDR2 FQNNGV, per germline. The CDR3 is 16 amino acids. CDR3 nucleotide sequence: TGTGCCAGCAGCTTAGTTGGGCGGGACAACTTGGGGGAGCAGTACTTC. Amino acids: CASSLVGRDNLGEQYF.

The chain joins TRBV28 to TRBJ1-4, with a possible D match to TRBD1 (5 bases). The germline gives CDR1 MDHEN, CDR2 SYDVKM. Trimming shortened V by 1 base and J by 5 bases, and 11 bases separated the two germline ends. The length of the CDR3 is 15 residues. The CDR3 sequence is CASSLFLGPNEKLFF. The CDR3 DNA is TGTGCCAGCAGTTTATTCCTGGGGCCAAATGAAAAACTGTTTTTT.

The J gene is TRBJ2-1, the V gene TRBV9; D unresolved. This CDR3 has 14 amino acids. CDR1 is SGDLS, CDR2 YYNGEE, per germline. Trimming took off 0 bases at V and 8 bases at J, with 12 bases between the two ends. The CDR3 reads CASSVEIGSDEQFF. The CDR3 coding sequence is TGTGCCAGCAGCGTAGAGATAGGTTCGGATGAGCAGTTCTTC.

Only a few counts were recorded for this clone. V is TRBV27 and J is TRBJ1-4; D call uncertain. Trimming took 1 base from V and 6 from J, leaving 9 bases between them. Per germline, CDR1 MNHEY and CDR2 SMNVEV (reference sequence). This CDR3 contains 14 residues. In DNA, the CDR3 is TGTGCCAGCAGTTTATTAGGGCCAGATGAAAAACTGTTTTTT. Protein product: CASSLLGPDEKLFF.

J is TRBJ2-5 and V is TRBV11-2, with TRBD1 matching 8 bases. CDR3 size: 15 residues. The ends lost 10 bases at V and 5 bases at J; junction bases unmatched: 15. Per germline, CDR1 SGHAT and CDR2 FQNNGV. The DNA for the CDR3 is TGTGCCACCAAAACCTACAGGGGGACCTTTGAGACCCAGTACTTC. Translating it yields CATKTYRGTFETQYF.

The gene calls are TRBV9 and TRBJ2-7; a weak D match, TRBD2 (6 bases). Germline CDR1 is SGDLS and CDR2 is YYNGEE. The length of the CDR3 is 15 residues. V was cut by 0 bases and J by 2 bases, with 12 bases left in between. This CDR3 is CASSVAASVAYEQYF. The CDR3 nucleotides are TGTGCCAGCAGCGTAGCGGCTAGCGTGGCCTACGAGCAGTACTTC.

The rearrangement links TRBV29-1 to TRBJ2-5, with TRBD2 matching over 7 bases. This CDR3 has 16 amino acids. Trimming took 6 bases from V and 2 from J; bases not matched to a gene: 15. Germline V gene sequence: CDR1 SQVTM, CDR2 ANQGSEA. CDR3 region: CSVDAYRAGNQETQYF. The CDR3 DNA sequence: TGCAGCGTCGACGCTTACCGAGCGGGAAATCAAGAGACCCAGTACTTC.

The rearrangement uses TRBV5-6 and TRBJ1-1; D gene unclear. The germline V and J ends were trimmed by 4 bases and 3 bases, with 7 bases remaining between them. The germline CDR1 and CDR2 sequences are SGHDT and YYEEEE. This CDR3 region has 12 residues. The CDR3 nucleotides read TGTGCCAGCAGCATGGTCTACACTGAAGCTTTCTTT. It yields the protein CASSMVYTEAFF.

The chain carries TRBV11-2 and TRBJ2-3, with 12 bases fitting TRBD2. Germline trimming cut 1 base from V and 0 bases from J; bases unmatched to any gene: 8. Germline loops: CDR1 SGHAT, CDR2 FQNNGV. CDR3 length equals 19 residues. The CDR3 DNA sequence: TGTGCCAGCAGCTTAGGACTAGCGGGAGTAGTGGGTAGCACAGATACGCAGTATTTT. Its translation is CASSLGLAGVVGSTDTQYF.

This clone has just a few counts. The V and J genes are TRBV5-1 and TRBJ2-3; D assignment may be TRBD1 or TRBD2 (5 bases each). The germline gives CDR1 SGHRS, CDR2 YFSETQ. CDR3 length: 18 residues. The V and J ends lost 2 bases and 1 base respectively, with 20 bases between them. Here the CDR3 reads CASSLDYPGQLGTDTQYF. Written as DNA, the CDR3 is TGCGCCAGCAGCTTAGATTATCCGGGGCAACTGGGCACAGATACGCAGTATTTT.

V and J are TRBV6-4 and TRBJ2-1, with 9 nucleotides matching TRBD2. CDR1 is MRHNA and CDR2 is SNTAGT in the germline V gene. Trimming cost V 0 bases and J 3 bases; bases outside gene matches: 3. The CDR3 covers 16 residues. The CDR3 sequence: CASSDSSGSRYNEQFF. The CDR3 DNA reads as TGTGCCAGCAGTGACTCTAGCGGGAGCCGCTACAATGAGCAGTTCTTC.

V usage is TRBV11-3 and J usage is TRBJ2-1; D perhaps matches TRBD2 (5 bases). Trimming removed 5 bases at V and 8 bases at J, with 10 bases between. CDR1 is SGHNT, CDR2 YENEEA, per germline. This CDR3 is built from 12 residues. In DNA, the CDR3 is TGTGCCAGCAGCCGTGAGGGCGATGAGCAGTTCTTC. Its protein is CASSREGDEQFF.

The chain has TRBV4-3 and TRBJ2-7; the match to TRBD2 covers 12 bases. The CDR3 is made up of 16 amino acids. Unmatched junction bases numbered 4, after V lost 0 bases and J lost 4 bases. Germline CDR1 and CDR2: LGHNA and YSLEER. CDR3 nucleotides: TGCGCCAGCAGCCAAGATATGACTAGCGGGAGATACGAGCAGTACTTC. It codes for CASSQDMTSGRYEQYF.

Turning to this clone: This sample includes further DNA sequences coding for the same CDR3. The chain employs TRBV27 and TRBJ2-7, with D possibly matching TRBD1 (5 bases). The CDR3 sequence is 14 residues long. Germline CDR1 MNHEY, CDR2 SMNVEV (reference sequence). Trimming removed 0 bases at V and 1 base at J, with 7 bases between. The CDR3 sequence is CASSLSRQSYEQYF. The CDR3 nucleotides read TGTGCCAGCAGTTTATCCAGACAGTCCTACGAGCAGTACTTC.